This TCR beta chain was documented in a study of cytomegalovirus exposure and HLA in healthy donors. On this clone: Its antigen is undetermined.

Assay used: immunoSEQ multiplex PCR; TCRdb lists only in-frame clones, some missing. The sample holds 150,000 to 160,000 clones, just over 85% seen once. Study-level results: Most TCR sequences were uncommon, yet certain public TCRs appeared in many donors.

Germline V gene data show CDR1 as MNHEY and CDR2 as SMNVEV (reference sequence). The CDR3 length is 13 residues. V lost 0 bases and J lost 3, with 5 bases in between. This chain joins TRBV27 and TRBJ1-2; possibly TRBD1 for D (5 bases). What was sequenced was PBMCs. The sequence was obtained from a human donor in good health. CDR3 DNA sequence: TGTGCCAGCAGTTTATCAGGGGACTATGGCTACACCTTC. Protein sequence: CASSLSGDYGYTF.